This passage covers 24 T cell receptor beta chains from one sample sequenced in a study of neurological immune-mediated disorders. In TCRdb, the 5' RACE reads were re-called with MiXCR into one record per CDR3 protein. Of 50,000 or so distinct CDR3 sequences listed, under 30% are singletons. Sequenced: PBMCs. Receptors were obtained from a woman in her sixties or seventies in good health.

This clonotype has at least ten counts. A read error may account for a junction end that differs from germline. The genes are TRBV10-3 and TRBJ2-7, with D possibly being TRBD2 (5 bases). The germline V gene encodes CDR1 ENHRY and CDR2 SYGVKD. The length of the CDR3 is 13 residues. The CDR3 is CAISESTGLASNF. The DNA of the CDR3 is TGTGCCATCAGTGAGTCGACCGGGCTAGCCTCCAACTTC.

This clonotype was seen at least ten times. The chain uses TRBV5-1 and TRBJ2-2; D remains unclear. With 1 base removed from V and 0 bases from J, the gap between germline ends came to 7 bases. The CDR3 runs 15 residues. In germline, CDR1 is SGHRS, CDR2 YFSETQ. CDR3 region: CASSLPQANTGELFF. The CDR3 DNA sequence: TGCGCCAGCAGCTTGCCTCAAGCGAACACCGGGGAGCTGTTTTTT.

This clonotype has ten or more counts. The chain links TRBV5-1 to TRBJ2-7; D possibly corresponds to TRBD2 (5 bases). There are 15 residues in the CDR3. V lost 1 base and J lost 6, with 17 bases in between. Germline V CDR1 and CDR2: SGHRS, YFSETQ. The CDR3 nucleotides read TGCGCCAGCAGCTTGATAGGAGGTTTATTGACCGAGCAGTACTTC. Translation gives CASSLIGGLLTEQYF.

This clonotype has a count of ten or more. This chain uses TRBV18 with TRBJ2-5; D gene uncertain. Trimming took off 6 bases at V and 2 bases at J, with 13 bases between the two ends. CDR1 is KGHSH, CDR2 LQKENI, per germline. The CDR3 contains 14 residues. This CDR3 is CASSRSTTQETQYF. As DNA, the CDR3 is TGTGCCAGCTCTCGGAGTACCACTCAAGAGACCCAGTACTTC.

This clonotype was counted ten times or more. The V gene is TRBV7-6, the J gene TRBJ1-6; D possibly corresponds to TRBD1 (6 bases). Trimming removed 5 bases from V and 8 bases from J, with 10 bases in between. Germline V gene lookup returns CDR1 SGHVS and CDR2 FNYEAQ. The CDR3 runs to 13 residues. This chain's CDR3 is CASSPRGDSPLHF. The DNA of the CDR3 is TGTGCCAGCAGCCCTAGGGGGGATTCACCCCTCCACTTT. Supplemented by reference TRBV7-6 and TRBJ1-6, the full variable domain reads GAGVSQSPRYKVTKRGQDVALRCDPISGHVSLYWYRQALGQGPEFLTYFNYEAQQDKSGLPNDRFSAERPEGSISTLTIQRTEQRDSAMYRCASSPRGDSPLHFGNGTRLTVT.

The table lists this clonotype with many counts. This chain connects TRBV5-6 to TRBJ1-2; the D is unclear. V shed 0 bases and J shed 3 bases, with 6 bases lying between them. The CDR3 covers 13 residues. Germline V CDR1 and CDR2: SGHDT, YYEEEE. The CDR3 spells CASSLERDYGYTF. The CDR3 DNA is TGTGCCAGCAGCTTGGAAAGGGACTATGGCTACACCTTC.

The rearrangement uses TRBV18 and TRBJ1-1, with D tentatively TRBD1 (6 bases). This CDR3 contains 16 residues. V lost 5 bases and J lost 5, with 21 bases in between. CDR1 is KGHSH, CDR2 LQKENI, per germline. The CDR3 region is CASSSRPIPGQTEAFF. The DNA for the CDR3 is TGTGCCAGCTCATCTCGGCCAATCCCGGGACAAACTGAAGCTTTCTTT.

This clonotype was recorded many times. The chain is built from TRBV6-1 and TRBJ2-1; D uncertain. CDR1 MNHNS and CDR2 SASEGT come from the germline V gene. Between the trimmed V and J ends, which lost 2 bases and 1 base, there was a span of 15 bases. The CDR3 has 17 residues. The chain's CDR3 is CASSELIGSPSYNEQFF. DNA for the CDR3: TGTGCCAGCAGTGAATTGATAGGCTCCCCTTCCTACAATGAGCAGTTCTTC.

The sample holds many counts of this clonotype. The chain links TRBV12-3 or TRBV12-4 to TRBJ2-1, with D possibly matching TRBD1 (6 bases). The CDR3 extends over 14 amino acids. V was shortened by 8 bases and J by 4 bases, with 15 bases between the two germline ends. The chain's CDR3 is CASSRLGGYNEQFF. CDR3 nucleotides: TGTGCCAGCTCGCGGCTAGGGGGATACAATGAGCAGTTCTTC.

The V and J genes are TRBV21-1 and TRBJ1-1; TRBD1, the table's D call, lacks a check against the DNA. TRBV21-1 is flagged as a pseudogene. The length of the CDR3 is 17 residues. Here the CDR3 DNA reads TGTGCCAGCAGCAAAGGAACCTGGACAGCCTGGAACACTGAAGCTTTCTTT. Amino acid sequence: CASSKGTWTAWNTEAFF.

This clonotype was counted ten times or more. This CDR3 is CATSGDWNTGELFF. In DNA form, the CDR3 reads TGTGCCACCAGCGGGGACTGGAACACCGGGGAGCTGTTTTTT. V gene TRBV15 combines with J gene TRBJ2-2, with D maybe TRBD2 (6 bases). Germline CDR1 is LNHNV and CDR2 is YYDKDF (reference sequence). The V end was cut by 5 bases, the J end by 1 base, with 8 bases between. CDR3 size: 14 residues.

This clonotype was detected only a few times. The CDR3 DNA is TGTGCCTGGAAGAGGACACAGAGCTCCTACGAGCAGTACTTC. This encodes CAWKRTQSSYEQYF. This chain connects TRBV30 to TRBJ2-7, with D perhaps matching TRBD1 (5 bases). The length of the CDR3 is 14 residues. Germline V gene sequence: CDR1 GTSNPN, CDR2 SVGIG (reference sequence). Trimming took 4 bases from V and 0 from J, leaving 13 bases between them.

This clonotype occurred many times. This rearrangement joins TRBV2 to TRBJ2-7; D gene unclear. The CDR3 extends over 14 amino acids. Germline V gives CDR1 SNHLY, CDR2 FYNNEI. Trimming removed 3 bases from V and 2 bases from J, with 11 bases in between. The DNA of the CDR3 is TGTGCCAGCAGTGAGTATGCGCAGGCCTACGAGCAGTACTTC. Translating gives CASSEYAQAYEQYF.

This clonotype has at least ten counts. The DNA for the CDR3 is TGTGCCAGCAACGCGCAGGGGGGCTCCTACGAGCAGTACTTC. Its protein is CASNAQGGSYEQYF. The chain has TRBV9 and TRBJ2-7, with TRBD1 as a possible D gene (7 bases). The ends were cut back, 6 bases at V and 0 bases at J, with 13 bases in the middle. From germline, CDR1 is SGDLS and CDR2 YYNGEE. The CDR3 has 14 amino acids.

This clonotype showed up many times. The chain carries TRBV4-1 and TRBJ1-1; 7 bases line up with TRBD1. CDR1 and CDR2 from the germline V gene are MGHRA and YSYEKL. V lost 3 bases to trimming and J lost 0 bases; unmatched junction nucleotides: 7. The CDR3 length is 16 residues. CDR3 region: CASSQDYGTVNTEAFF. As DNA, the CDR3 is TGCGCCAGCAGCCAGGACTACGGGACAGTGAACACTGAAGCTTTCTTT.

This clonotype was counted many times. V usage is TRBV28 and J usage is TRBJ1-6; perhaps TRBD1 as D (5 bases). Trimming removed 10 bases at V and 8 bases at J, with 21 bases between. This CDR3 comprises 15 residues. Germline V gives CDR1 MDHEN, CDR2 SYDVKM. CDR3 loop: CATIDRPGGDSPLHF. In nucleotides, the CDR3 is TGTGCCACCATCGACAGACCCGGTGGGGATTCACCCCTCCACTTT. The full variable domain, its missing parts supplied by reference TRBV28 and TRBJ1-6, is DVKVTQSSRYLVKRTGEKVFLECVQDMDHENMFWYRQDPGLGLRLIYFSYDVKMKEKGDIPEGYSVSREKKERFSLILESASTNQTSMYLCATIDRPGGDSPLHFGNGTRLTVT.

This clonotype has ten or more counts. The chain employs TRBV9 and TRBJ1-2; no definite D call. V was cut by 2 bases and J by 6 bases, with 8 bases left in between. There are 12 residues in the CDR3. The germline V gene has CDR1 SGDLS and CDR2 YYNGEE. The CDR3: CASSVPSDGYTF. CDR3 nucleotide sequence: TGTGCCAGCAGCGTTCCCTCCGATGGCTACACCTTC.

This clonotype was counted at least ten times. V usage is TRBV7-9 and J usage is TRBJ2-5, with a weak D call TRBD1 (6 bases). The germline V gene encodes CDR1 SEHNR and CDR2 FQNEAQ (reference sequence). V was clipped by 3 bases and J by 1 base, with 9 bases between them. CDR3 length: 14 residues. CDR3 in amino acids: CASSFTGTQETQYF. For the CDR3, the DNA is TGTGCCAGCAGCTTTACAGGGACCCAAGAGACCCAGTACTTC.

This clonotype has a handful of counts. The chain combines TRBV5-1 with TRBJ1-1; TRBD1 matches 7 bases. Germline V gene data show CDR1 as SGHRS and CDR2 as YFSETQ. Trimming at V came to 4 bases and at J to 4 bases, leaving 7 bases not matched to a gene. CDR3 length: 14 residues. DNA of the CDR3: TGCGCCAGCAGCGCCCGGACAGGTGTCACTGAAGCTTTCTTT. It is translated as CASSARTGVTEAFF.

The chain recombines TRBV18 with TRBJ1-2; the D is unclear. The V end lost 4 bases, the J end lost 7 bases, and 19 bases lay between the germline ends. The V gene's germline CDR1 is KGHSH and CDR2 LQKENI. This CDR3 has 15 amino acids. This chain's CDR3 is CASSLASPGASGYTF. Written as DNA, the CDR3 is TGTGCCAGCTCACTAGCCTCTCCGGGAGCAAGTGGCTACACCTTC.

This clonotype was found many times. The rearrangement links TRBV7-9 to TRBJ2-7; TRBD2 aligns across 12 bases. Trimming cost V 5 bases and J 1 base; bases outside gene matches: 9. CDR1 and CDR2 (germline): SEHNR, FQNEAQ (reference sequence). The CDR3 length is 17 residues. DNA for the CDR3: TGTGCCAGCAGCCCAAGGACTAGCGGGGACGCGTCCTACGAGCAGTACTTC. It specifies CASSPRTSGDASYEQYF.

This clonotype was seen only a few times. This chain joins TRBV5-6 and TRBJ2-1; 13 bases are shared with TRBD2. V was pared by 3 bases and J by 7 bases, with 10 bases of the junction left unmatched. The CDR3 sequence is 17 residues long. CDR1 and CDR2 (germline): SGHDT, YYEEEE. CDR3: CASSWKILAGGTNEQFF. CDR3 DNA: TGTGCCAGCAGCTGGAAGATACTAGCGGGAGGGACGAATGAGCAGTTCTTC.

The chain links TRBV4-3 to TRBJ1-1, with 8 bases that match TRBD1. V lost 6 bases and J lost 1; bases outside the gene matches: 4. Germline V lookup: CDR1 LGHNA, CDR2 YSLEER. This CDR3 has 14 amino acids. The CDR3 loop is CASRTDRANTEAFF. The CDR3 nucleotides are TGCGCCAGCAGAACGGACAGGGCGAACACTGAAGCTTTCTTT.

This clonotype was observed many times. The genes are TRBV27 and TRBJ1-5; D unclear. CDR3 length equals 16 residues. Trimming cost V 0 bases and J 0 bases, with 9 bases left between them. Per the germline V gene, CDR1 is MNHEY and CDR2 is SMNVEV (reference sequence). CDR3 protein: CASSLSAQYSNQPQHF. For the CDR3, the DNA is TGTGCCAGCAGTTTATCGGCGCAGTATAGCAATCAGCCCCAGCATTTT.